The entry below gives a single TCR beta chain sequence along with its context. Antigen unknown. The entry originates in a study of PD-1 blockade in classical Hodgkin lymphoma. Study results and caveats: Baseline diversity in complete responders resembled that of newly diagnosed patients. Before treatment, TCR diversity in newly diagnosed patients was reportedly lower than in healthy donors.

Clones were sequenced by immunoSEQ multiplex PCR, and TCRdb holds only the in-frame ones, with some missing. This repertoire shows 34,000 or so clones, 90% to 95% found once; its top ten account for approximately 0.27%. Trimming stripped 7 bases from V and 8 bases from J, with 23 bases between. Germline CDR1 MNHEY, CDR2 SVGAGI. The CDR3 is made up of 15 amino acids. Time point denoted: cycle 4 day 1 (C4D1), after five to seven weeks of nivolumab. Every single patient, without exception, relapsed after autologous stem cell transplantation, and brentuximab vedotin exposure varied. Researchers used magnetic negative selection to pull out pure CD4+ T cells from thawed PBMCs. Complete response, partial response or progressive disease constituted the best response categories observed.

The sequenced sample was CD4+ T cells from blood, obtained before the fourth cycle of nivolumab. The chain is built from TRBV6-5 and TRBJ1-2, with a possible D match to TRBD1 (6 bases). The sequence derives from a human donor with classical Hodgkin lymphoma. As DNA, the CDR3 is TGTGCCAGCACCTCAACTCCCCGGACAGCCTGGGGCTACACCTTC. It yields the protein CASTSTPRTAWGYTF.